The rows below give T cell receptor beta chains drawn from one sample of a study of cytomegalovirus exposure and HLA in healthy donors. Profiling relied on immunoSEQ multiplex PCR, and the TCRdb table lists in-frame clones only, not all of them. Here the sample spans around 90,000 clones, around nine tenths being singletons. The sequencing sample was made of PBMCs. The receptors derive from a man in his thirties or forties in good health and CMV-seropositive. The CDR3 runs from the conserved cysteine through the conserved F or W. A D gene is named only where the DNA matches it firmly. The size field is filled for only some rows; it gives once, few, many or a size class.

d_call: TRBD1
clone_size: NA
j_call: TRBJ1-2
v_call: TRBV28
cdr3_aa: CASSPGQGNYGYTF
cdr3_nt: TGTGCCAGCAGTCCCGGACAGGGAAACTATGGCTACACCTTC

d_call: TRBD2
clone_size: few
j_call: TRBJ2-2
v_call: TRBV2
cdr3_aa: CASSVQSPGLAGIGELFF
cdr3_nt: TGTGCCAGCAGTGTCCAATCCCCGGGACTAGCGGGAATAGGGGAGCTGTTTTTT

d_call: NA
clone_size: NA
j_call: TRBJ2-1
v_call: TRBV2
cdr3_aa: CASTRGFGGGEYNEQFF
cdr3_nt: TGTGCCAGCACCCGAGGTTTTGGGGGAGGCGAATACAATGAGCAGTTCTTC

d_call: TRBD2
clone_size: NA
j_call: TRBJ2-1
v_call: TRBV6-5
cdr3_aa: CASRRLADSYNEQFF
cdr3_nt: TGTGCCAGCAGGCGGCTAGCGGACTCCTACAATGAGCAGTTCTTC

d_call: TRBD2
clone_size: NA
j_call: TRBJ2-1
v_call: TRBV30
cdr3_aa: CAGGTSLIEQFF
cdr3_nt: TGTGCCGGCGGGACTAGTCTTATTGAGCAGTTCTTC

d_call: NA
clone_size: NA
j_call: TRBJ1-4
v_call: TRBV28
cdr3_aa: CASSEKTINEKLFF
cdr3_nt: TGTGCCAGCAGTGAAAAAACAATTAATGAAAAACTGTTTTTT

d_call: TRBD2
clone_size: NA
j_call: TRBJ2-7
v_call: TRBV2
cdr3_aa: CASSPLPLASGSYEQYF
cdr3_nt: TGTGCCAGCAGCCCCCTCCCCCTGGCTAGCGGGTCCTACGAGCAGTACTTC

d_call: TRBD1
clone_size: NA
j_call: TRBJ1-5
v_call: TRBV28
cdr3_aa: CASSLNTPGGQPQHF
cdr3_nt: TGTGCCAGCAGTTTAAATACGCCAGGGGGCCAGCCCCAGCATTTT

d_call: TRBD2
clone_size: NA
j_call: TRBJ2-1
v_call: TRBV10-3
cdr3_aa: CAISSTSGSRNEQFF
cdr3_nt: TGTGCCATCAGTAGCACTAGCGGGAGTAGGAATGAGCAGTTCTTC

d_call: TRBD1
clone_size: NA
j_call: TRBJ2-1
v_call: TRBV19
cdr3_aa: CASSVRQGDNYNEQFF
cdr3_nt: TGTGCCAGTAGTGTACGACAGGGCGATAACTACAATGAGCAGTTCTTC

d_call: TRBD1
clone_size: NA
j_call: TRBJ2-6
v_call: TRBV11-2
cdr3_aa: CASSFGRGTGFSGANVLTF
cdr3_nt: TGTGCCAGCAGCTTCGGGCGCGGGACAGGGTTCTCTGGGGCCAACGTCCTGACTTTC

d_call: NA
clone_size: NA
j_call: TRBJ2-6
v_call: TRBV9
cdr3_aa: CASSLEISGANVLTF
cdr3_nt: TGTGCCAGCAGCTTGGAGATCTCTGGGGCCAACGTCCTGACTTTC

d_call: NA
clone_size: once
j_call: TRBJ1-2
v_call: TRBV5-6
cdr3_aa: CASSSRYWTDPRSGYGYTF
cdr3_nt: TGTGCCAGCAGCTCTCGGTATTGGACAGACCCCCGGTCGGGCTATGGCTACACCTTC

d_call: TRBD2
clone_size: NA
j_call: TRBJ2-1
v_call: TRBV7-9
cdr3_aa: CASSPSGYYNEQFF
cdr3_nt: TGTGCCAGCAGCCCTAGCGGGTATTACAATGAGCAGTTCTTC

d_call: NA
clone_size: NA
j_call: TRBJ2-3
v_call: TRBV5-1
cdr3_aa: CASSLTSPLTDTQYF
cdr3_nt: TGCGCCAGCAGCTTGACTAGTCCTCTCACAGATACGCAGTATTTT

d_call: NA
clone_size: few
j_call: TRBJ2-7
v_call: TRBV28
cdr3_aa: CASSLKGGAGGLYEQYF
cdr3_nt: TGTGCCAGCTCCCTAAAAGGAGGGGCAGGGGGACTCTACGAGCAGTACTTC

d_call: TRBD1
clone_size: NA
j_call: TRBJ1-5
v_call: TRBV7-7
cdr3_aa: CASSLEGDRFSNQPQHF
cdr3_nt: TGTGCTAGCAGCTTAGAGGGGGACAGGTTTAGCAATCAGCCCCAGCATTTT

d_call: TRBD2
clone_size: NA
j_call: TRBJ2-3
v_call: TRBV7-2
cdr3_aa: CASSLVAGGTSRTDTQYF
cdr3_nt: TGTGCCAGCAGCTTAGTTGCGGGAGGCACGTCTCGCACAGATACGCAGTATTTT

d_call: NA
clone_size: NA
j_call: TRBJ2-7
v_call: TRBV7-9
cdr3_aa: CASSLAVATSYEQYF
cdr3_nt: TGTGCCAGCAGCTTAGCGGTCGCTACCTCCTACGAGCAGTACTTC

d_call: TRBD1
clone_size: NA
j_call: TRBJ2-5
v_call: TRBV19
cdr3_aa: CASSMDRAQETQYF
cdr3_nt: TGTGCCAGTAGTATGGACAGGGCCCAGGAGACCCAGTACTTC

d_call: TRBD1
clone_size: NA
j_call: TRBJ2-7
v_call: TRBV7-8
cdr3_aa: CASSWRTGGWYEQYF
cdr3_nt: TGTGCCAGCAGCTGGAGGACAGGGGGTTGGTACGAGCAGTACTTC

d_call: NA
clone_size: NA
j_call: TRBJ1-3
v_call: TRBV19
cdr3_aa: CASKPSTGNSGNTIYF
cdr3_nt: TGTGCCAGTAAACCTTCAACAGGGAACTCTGGAAACACCATATATTTT

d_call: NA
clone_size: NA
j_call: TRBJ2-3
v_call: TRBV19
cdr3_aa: CATRGAGRVDTQYF
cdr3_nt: TGTGCAACCAGGGGGGCAGGGCGGGTAGATACGCAGTATTTT

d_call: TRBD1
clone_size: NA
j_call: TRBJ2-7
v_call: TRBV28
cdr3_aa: CAGSFTGGIYEQYF
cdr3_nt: TGTGCCGGCAGTTTCACAGGGGGCATATACGAGCAGTACTTC

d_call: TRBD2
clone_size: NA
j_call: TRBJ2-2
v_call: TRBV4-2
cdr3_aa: CASSHPGGGLAGGGTGELFF
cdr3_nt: TGTGCCAGCAGCCACCCGGGCGGGGGTTTAGCGGGAGGCGGCACCGGGGAGCTGTTTTTT

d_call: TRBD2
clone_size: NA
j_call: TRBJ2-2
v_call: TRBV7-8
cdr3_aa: CASSLGLAGMYGGELFF
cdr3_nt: TGTGCCAGCAGCTTGGGACTAGCGGGAATGTACGGCGGGGAGCTGTTTTTT

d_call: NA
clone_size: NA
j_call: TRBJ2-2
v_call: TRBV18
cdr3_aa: CASSPQRTPNTGELFF
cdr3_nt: TGTGCCAGCTCACCACAACGGACACCCAACACCGGGGAGCTGTTTTTT

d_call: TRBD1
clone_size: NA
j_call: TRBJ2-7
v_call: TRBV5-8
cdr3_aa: CASSPGTGDTYEQYF
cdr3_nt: TGTGCCAGCAGCCCCGGGACAGGGGATACCTACGAGCAGTACTTC

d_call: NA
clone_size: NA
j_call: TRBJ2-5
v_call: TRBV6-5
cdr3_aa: CASRGQGETQYF
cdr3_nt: TGTGCCAGCAGGGGGCAGGGGGAGACCCAGTACTTC

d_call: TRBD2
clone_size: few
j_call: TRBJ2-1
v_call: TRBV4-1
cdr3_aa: CASSQVAGGSYNEQFF
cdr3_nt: TGCGCCAGCAGCCAGGTAGCGGGAGGAAGCTACAATGAGCAGTTCTTC